This TCR beta chain was found in a study of cytomegalovirus exposure and HLA in healthy donors. On the study more broadly: Unique TCR beta sequences numbering some 120 million came from approximately 180 million T cells in an earlier analysis.

On this clone itself: Its antigen is currently unknown.

Donors were ostensibly healthy at sampling, although undocumented immune exposures were probable. Germline loops: CDR1 ENHRY, CDR2 SYGVKD. With 1 base clipped from V and 5 bases from J, the junction kept 2 bases outside the gene matches. The CDR3 sequence is 16 residues long. Notes on the study in general: Around 160 TCR beta chains were listed as cytomegalovirus-associated. Researchers reportedly found TCR beta sequences accurately predicted most subjects' HLA-A and HLA-B alleles.

The study ran its PCR with 60 Vbeta and 13 Jbeta primers. Data came from immunoSEQ multiplex PCR; TCRdb stores just in-frame clones and leaves some out. This table holds under 200,000 clones, approximately 80% found once. Source material: PBMCs. This clonotype originated in a young man in good health and CMV-seropositive. The genes are TRBV10-3 and TRBJ2-1; 13 positions agree with TRBD2. In DNA form, the CDR3 reads TGTGCCATCAGTGAGTTGGGACTAGCGGGGAACAATGAGCAGTTCTTC. As protein: CAISELGLAGNNEQFF.